This TCR beta chain appears in the sequencing data of a study of cytomegalovirus exposure and HLA in healthy donors. For the study at large: Counted in an early data release were roughly 87 million unique TCRs from HLA-typed donors.

Notes on the study in general: An analysis was carried out at a later point. It showed that HLA-associated TCR beta chains were more clonally expanded than equally common non-associated chains.

In its sample, this clone was seen a few times. Its target is unknown. PCR primers comprised 60 Vbeta and 13 Jbeta primers. Using immunoSEQ multiplex PCR, the repertoire was profiled, and TCRdb retains in-frame clones only, with some absent. Among nearly 110,000 clones listed, roughly 80% were seen once. Sample: PBMCs. This receptor was obtained from a man aged 25 to 45 in good health and CMV-seronegative.

CDR3 region: CASSSMTGNTEAFF. The CDR3 DNA is TGTGCCAGCAGTTCCATGACGGGGAACACTGAAGCTTTCTTT. V gene TRBV27 combines with J gene TRBJ1-1; D call uncertain. Germline V gene sequence: CDR1 MNHEY, CDR2 SMNVEV (reference sequence). The CDR3 covers 14 residues. The V end was cut by 4 bases, the J end by 1 base, with 10 bases between.